This T cell receptor (beta chain) stems from a study of blood T cell repertoires in COVID-19. Study overall: Sites in the United States, Italy and Spain provided acute and convalescent COVID-19 samples.

Libraries were prepared by immunoSEQ multiplex PCR; TCRdb keeps only in-frame clonotypes and omits some of them. The table shows under 400,000 clones, with 85% to 90% occurring only once. CDR3 length: 16 residues. Germline V CDR1 and CDR2: MNHNS, SASEGT. V lost 4 bases to trimming and J lost 2 bases; unmatched junction nucleotides: 7. Participant age was roughly 18 to 95 years, and participants resided in roughly 24 US areas. Exposed study participants had met a COVID-19 case within 2 weeks before entry. Input material: PBMCs or T cells enriched from blood (not recorded which). J is TRBJ2-3 and V is TRBV6-1; TRBD2 matches 9 bases. The TCR was taken from a woman aged 30 to 39 who had been exposed to COVID-19. CDR3 sequence: CASSVYAGGNTDTQYF. CDR3 nucleotides: TGTGCCAGCAGTGTGTACGCGGGAGGGAACACAGATACGCAGTATTTT.